Presented here are 10 T cell receptor beta chains from one specimen sequenced in a study of blood T cell repertoires in COVID-19. Sequenced by immunoSEQ multiplex PCR; TCRdb stores in-frame clones only, minus some. The sample yields 50,000 or so clones, 90% seen once. The specimen was peripheral blood. These receptors all stem from a human donor with active COVID-19. The donor label of this sample is uncertain.

The rearrangement uses TRBV9 and TRBJ2-6, with TRBD1 identical over 12 bases. The junction had 4 bases not matched to a gene; V was cut back by 2 bases and J by 1 base. Germline V lookup: CDR1 SGDLS, CDR2 YYNGEE. The length of the CDR3 is 18 residues. CDR3 nucleotide sequence: TGTGCCAGCAGCGTTGGGACAGGGGGCGCTTCTGGGGCCAACGTCCTGACTTTC. This encodes CASSVGTGGASGANVLTF.

This clone was recorded once. V is TRBV5-4 and J is TRBJ1-2; 8 positions match TRBD1. Germline assignment: CDR1 SGHNT and CDR2 YYREEE (reference sequence). This CDR3 has 17 residues. Trimming cost V 4 bases and J 0 bases; bases outside gene matches: 11. CDR3 DNA: TGTGCCAGCAGCGAAACACTAACAGGGGGAGCTAACTATGGCTACACCTTC. Its protein product is CASSETLTGGANYGYTF.

The J gene is TRBJ1-5, the V gene TRBV6-1; D perhaps matches TRBD1 (5 bases). The V end lost 1 base, the J end lost 6 bases, and 16 bases lay between the germline ends. Germline CDR1 MNHNS, CDR2 SASEGT. The CDR3 is 16 residues long. CDR3 in amino acids: CASSEEDGGGGQPQHF. CDR3 sequence (DNA): TGTGCCAGCAGTGAAGAGGACGGCGGGGGTGGTCAGCCCCAGCATTTT.

The rearrangement uses TRBV3-1 (or the pseudogene TRBV3-2) and TRBJ2-7; TRBD1 aligns across 8 bases. This CDR3 spans 13 amino acids. CDR1 is LGHDT and CDR2 is YNNKEL in the germline V gene (reference sequence). V lost 8 bases, J lost 2 bases, and 5 bases stayed unmatched. This CDR3 is CASGTGGPYEQYF. DNA of the CDR3: TGTGCCAGCGGGACAGGTGGACCCTACGAGCAGTACTTC.

This chain joins TRBV6-6 and TRBJ2-5; weak D call: TRBD2 (6 bases). The CDR3 has 13 residues. In germline, CDR1 is MNHNY, CDR2 SVGAGI (reference sequence). V gave up 5 bases and J gave up 5 bases, with 12 bases separating them. CDR3 loop: CASSGDSGETQYF. DNA for the CDR3: TGTGCCAGCAGTGGGGACTCTGGGGAGACCCAGTACTTC.

V and J are TRBV19 and TRBJ2-1; possible D gene TRBD2, 5 bases. This CDR3 is built from 14 residues. The germline V gene encodes CDR1 LNHDA and CDR2 SQIVND (reference sequence). Trimming stripped 4 bases from V and 8 bases from J, with 15 bases between. The CDR3 coding sequence is TGTGCCAGTAGTAGCCACCTGGACTGGCATGAGCAGTTCTTC. This sequence encodes CASSSHLDWHEQFF.

The chain employs TRBV7-9 and TRBJ2-7; maybe TRBD2 (6 bases). Germline CDR1 reads SEHNR; CDR2 reads FQNEAQ (reference sequence). CDR3 size: 15 residues. The V gene lost 4 bases and the J gene lost 1 base, with 14 bases spanning the gap. CDR3 amino acids: CASSSYPGGSYEQYV. CDR3 nucleotides: TGTGCCAGCAGCTCTTACCCCGGGGGATCCTACGAGCAGTACGTC.

The V call is TRBV18, the J call TRBJ2-2, with 8 bases fitting TRBD1. V shed 5 bases and J 5 bases; nucleotides not matched to a gene: 7. The CDR3 is made up of 15 amino acids. The germline gives CDR1 KGHSH, CDR2 LQKENI. CDR3 loop: CASSTGGRRTGELFF. CDR3 coding DNA: TGTGCCAGCTCAACAGGGGGGAGAAGAACCGGGGAGCTGTTTTTT.

The chain is built from TRBV11-2 and TRBJ2-3, with TRBD1 matching over 8 bases. The J segment lost 3 bases and the V segment lost 4 bases, leaving 6 bases of the junction unmatched. Germline CDR1 is SGHAT and CDR2 is FQNNGV. This CDR3 is 15 amino acids long. CDR3 coding DNA: TGTGCCAGCAGCTACGGACAGGGACGAACAGATACGCAGTATTTT. It translates to CASSYGQGRTDTQYF.

In this sample, this clone turned up once. This rearrangement joins TRBV12-3 or TRBV12-4 to TRBJ1-5; the match to TRBD1 covers 7 bases. J was trimmed by 10 bases and V by 4 bases; bases with no gene match: 7. This CDR3 comprises 13 residues. The CDR3 sequence is CASSSERDSPQHF. The CDR3 DNA reads TGTGCCAGCAGTTCAGAACGGGACAGCCCCCAGCATTTT.